This T cell receptor beta chain was captured by sequencing in a study of Graves' ophthalmopathy and Graves' hyperthyroidism. Germline CDR1 and CDR2: LNHDA and SQIVND (reference sequence). Trimming left V 4 bases short and J 4 bases short, with 10 bases between. This CDR3 spans 13 amino acids. For this clonotype: The target antigen is unknown.

Hyperthyroidism was classified as stable if no ophthalmopathy occurred within 18 months of follow-up. What supplied the PBMCs was about 9.8 ml of fresh peripheral blood. As the template, RNA transcripts were used to amplify TCR beta CDR3 regions. Scientists carried out first-round RT-PCR using HTBI primers and then a second-round multiplex PCR. In TCRdb, the multiplex PCR reads were re-called with MiXCR into one record per CDR3 protein. Here the sample spans some 410,000 distinct CDR3 sequences, around 20% being singletons. Overall study findings and caveats: Blood contained most expanded thyroid clonotypes exceeding 0.001 frequency.

This TCR was sampled from a woman aged 18-29 years with stable Graves' hyperthyroidism. Sequenced input: peripheral blood. The chain has TRBV19 and TRBJ1-2; tentative D call: TRBD1 (5 bases). DNA for the CDR3: TGTGCCAGTAGTAGCCAACAGGTCTATGGCTACACCTTC. Translating it yields CASSSQQVYGYTF. The entire variable domain, with the rest obtained from reference TRBV19 and TRBJ1-2, is as follows: DGGITQSPKYLFRKEGQNVTLSCEQNLNHDAMYWYRQDPGQGLRLIYYSQIVNDFQKGDIAEGYSVSREKKESFPLTVTSAQKNPTAFYLCASSSQQVYGYTFGSGTRLTVV.